The 6 T cell receptor beta chains given below trace back to one sample, sequenced in a study of blood T cell repertoires in COVID-19 (dated by TCRdb to about 2020). Receptor libraries were prepared by the immunoSEQ multiplex PCR assay. TCRdb limited this immuneACCESS table to in-frame rearrangements with V and J called. A share of clones is missing; checked studies link under half to unresolved V genes, and the rest is unexplained. Here the sample has about 270,000 clones; about nine tenths occur a single time. Clones ranked in the top ten supply about 14% of the sample. The sequencing input was PBMCs or T cells enriched from blood (not recorded which). Receptor source: a man between 18 and 35 years old who had recovered from COVID-19.

The genes are TRBV19 and TRBJ1-5; D possibly corresponds to TRBD1 (5 bases). Between the trimmed V and J ends, which lost 6 bases and 0 bases, there was a span of 12 bases. Germline CDR1 is LNHDA and CDR2 is SQIVND (reference sequence). The CDR3 is 15 amino acids. The CDR3 DNA follows: TGTGCCAGTAGAGCTCCGGGGGTTAGCAATCAGCCCCAGCATTTT. Its translation: CASRAPGVSNQPQHF. Based on the CDR3 plus reference TRBV19 and TRBJ1-5, the full variable domain is DGGITQSPKYLFRKEGQNVTLSCEQNLNHDAMYWYRQDPGQGLRLIYYSQIVNDFQKGDIAEGYSVSREKKESFPLTVTSAQKNPTAFYLCASRAPGVSNQPQHFGDGTRLSIL.

This chain uses TRBV5-1 with TRBJ1-6; D is possibly TRBD1 (6 bases). Per the germline V gene, CDR1 is SGHRS and CDR2 is YFSETQ. V was shortened by 0 bases and J by 7 bases, with 11 bases between the two germline ends. This CDR3 is 15 amino acids long. CDR3 coding DNA: TGCGCCAGCAGCTTGGATGGGGGCACCAATTCACCCCTCCACTTT. Its translation is CASSLDGGTNSPLHF.

The chain uses TRBV6-5 and TRBJ2-5; the D gene is possibly TRBD2 (5 bases). CDR3 length: 14 amino acids. Germline-derived CDR1 and CDR2 are MNHEY and SVGAGI. V was cut by 2 bases and J by 2 bases, with 9 bases left in between. The CDR3 here is CASSYNGDQETQYF. The DNA of the CDR3 is TGTGCCAGCAGTTACAACGGGGATCAAGAGACCCAGTACTTC.

The rearrangement uses TRBV18 and TRBJ2-7; 11 bases map to TRBD1. V was pared by 3 bases and J by 4 bases, with 8 bases of the junction left unmatched. The CDR3 runs to 16 residues. Germline assignment: CDR1 KGHSH and CDR2 LQKENI. The CDR3 DNA follows: TGTGCCAGCTCACCGCAAACCGGGACAGGGGGTTACGAGCAGTACTTC. As protein: CASSPQTGTGGYEQYF.

The chain carries TRBV19 and TRBJ2-3; TRBD2 agrees at 7 bases. The CDR3 consists of 13 residues. CDR1 and CDR2 (germline): LNHDA, SQIVND (reference sequence). The ends lost 5 bases at V and 6 bases at J; junction bases unmatched: 5. In DNA, the CDR3 is TGTGCCAGTAGTCTCGGGACTACCGATACGCAGTATTTT. Protein: CASSLGTTDTQYF.

The chain employs TRBV4-1 and TRBJ1-1; 9 bases line up with TRBD1. The junction had 12 bases not matched to a gene; V was cut back by 0 bases and J by 4 bases. The germline gives CDR1 MGHRA, CDR2 YSYEKL. The CDR3 spans 18 residues. The chain's CDR3 is CASSQEQVWGQGITEAFF. The DNA of the CDR3 is TGCGCCAGCAGCCAAGAACAGGTTTGGGGACAGGGAATCACTGAAGCTTTCTTT.